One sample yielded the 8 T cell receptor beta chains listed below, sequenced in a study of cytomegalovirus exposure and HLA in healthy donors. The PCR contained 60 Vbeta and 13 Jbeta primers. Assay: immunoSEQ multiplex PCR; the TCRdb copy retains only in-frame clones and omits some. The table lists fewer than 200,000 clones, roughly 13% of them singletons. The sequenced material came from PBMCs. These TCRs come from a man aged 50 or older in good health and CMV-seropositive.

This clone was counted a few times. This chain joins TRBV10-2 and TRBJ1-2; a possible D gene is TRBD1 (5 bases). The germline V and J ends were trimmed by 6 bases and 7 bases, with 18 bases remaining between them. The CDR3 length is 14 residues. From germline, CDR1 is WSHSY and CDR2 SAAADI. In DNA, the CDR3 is TGCGCCAGCAGCCAGGCGGGGGGAAAAGGTGGCTACACCTTC. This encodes CASSQAGGKGGYTF.

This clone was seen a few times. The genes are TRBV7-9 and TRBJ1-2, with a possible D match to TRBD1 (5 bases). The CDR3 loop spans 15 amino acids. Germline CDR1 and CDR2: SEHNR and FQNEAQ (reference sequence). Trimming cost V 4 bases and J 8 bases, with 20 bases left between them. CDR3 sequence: CASSSLDRGRSGYTF. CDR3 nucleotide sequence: TGTGCCAGCAGCTCCCTCGACAGAGGCCGGTCAGGCTACACCTTC. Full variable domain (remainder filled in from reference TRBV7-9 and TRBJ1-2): DTGVSQNPRHKITKRGQNVTFRCDPISEHNRLYWYRQTLGQGPEFLTYFQNEAQLEKSRLLSDRFSAERPKGSFSTLEIQRTEQGDSAMYLCASSSLDRGRSGYTFGSGTRLTVV.

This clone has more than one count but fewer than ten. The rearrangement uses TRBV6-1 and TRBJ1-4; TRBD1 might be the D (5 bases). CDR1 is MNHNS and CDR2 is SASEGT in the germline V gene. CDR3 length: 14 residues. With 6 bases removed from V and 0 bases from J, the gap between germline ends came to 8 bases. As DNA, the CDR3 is TGTGCCAGCAGCCCGACAGCAACTAATGAAAAACTGTTTTTT. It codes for CASSPTATNEKLFF.

The CDR3 here is CSVGRERAGEQYF. DNA of the CDR3: TGCAGCGTTGGACGGGAAAGGGCTGGAGAGCAGTACTTC. This chain uses TRBV29-1 with TRBJ2-7; TRBD2 is a possible D gene (5 bases). The CDR3 has 13 amino acids. The germline gives CDR1 SQVTM, CDR2 ANQGSEA. V was shortened by 4 bases and J by 7 bases, with 17 bases between the two germline ends.

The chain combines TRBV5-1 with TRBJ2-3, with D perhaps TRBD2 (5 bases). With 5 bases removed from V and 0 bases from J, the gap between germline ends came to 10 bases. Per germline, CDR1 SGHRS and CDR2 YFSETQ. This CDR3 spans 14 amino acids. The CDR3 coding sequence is TGCGCCAGCAGGAATTGGAGGAGCACAGATACGCAGTATTTT. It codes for CASRNWRSTDTQYF. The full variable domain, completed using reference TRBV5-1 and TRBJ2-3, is KAGVTQTPRYLIKTRGQQVTLSCSPISGHRSVSWYQQTPGQGLQFLFEYFSETQRNKGNFPGRFSGRQFSNSRSEMNVSTLELGDSALYLCASRNWRSTDTQYFGPGTRLTVL.

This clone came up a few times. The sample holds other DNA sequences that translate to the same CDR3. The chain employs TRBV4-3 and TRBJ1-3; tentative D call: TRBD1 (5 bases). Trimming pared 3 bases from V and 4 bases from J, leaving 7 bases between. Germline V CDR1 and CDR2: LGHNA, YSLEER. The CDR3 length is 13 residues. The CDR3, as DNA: TGCGCCAGCAGCCAGACAGCGGGAAACACCATATATTTT. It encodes CASSQTAGNTIYF.

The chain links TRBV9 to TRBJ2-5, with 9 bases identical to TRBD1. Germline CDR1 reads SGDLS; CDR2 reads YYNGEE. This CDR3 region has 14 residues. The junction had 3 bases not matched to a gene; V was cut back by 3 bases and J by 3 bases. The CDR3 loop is CASSARDREETQYF. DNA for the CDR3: TGTGCCAGCAGCGCCCGGGACAGGGAAGAGACCCAGTACTTC.

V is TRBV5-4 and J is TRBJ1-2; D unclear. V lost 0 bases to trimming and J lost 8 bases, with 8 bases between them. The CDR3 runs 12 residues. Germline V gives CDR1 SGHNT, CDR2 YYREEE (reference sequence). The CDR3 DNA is TGTGCCAGCAGCTTGGTCCGGTTGGGCTACACCTTC. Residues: CASSLVRLGYTF.